This TCR beta chain stems from a study of blood T cell repertoires in COVID-19. Study-level background: Samples of COVID-19 (acute and convalescent) were obtained from the United States, Italy and Spain. Sources were T cells, B-cell-depleted T cells, or PBMCs; the material itself was cDNA or gDNA.

As handled by the study authors: Quantification of nucleated cells was approximated via reference gene primer amplification. Sequenced by immunoSEQ multiplex PCR; TCRdb stores in-frame clones only, minus some. That table is the source of V, J and clone size, and D and trimming were worked out from the DNA. The sample carries around 310,000 clones, over 75% recorded once. CDR3 size: 13 residues. Germline V gene data show CDR1 as KGHDR and CDR2 as SFDVKD. With 7 bases clipped from V and 2 bases from J, the junction kept 0 bases outside the gene matches. Seattle patients were enrolled while actively infected and followed longitudinally.

The receptor comes from a woman under 40 with COVID-19, enrolled during active disease. Sequenced material: peripheral blood. The V gene is TRBV24-1, the J gene TRBJ2-1, with 8 bases that match TRBD2. CDR3 nucleotides: TGTGCCACCAGGACTAGCGCCTACAATGAGCAGTTCTTC. Residues: CATRTSAYNEQFF.